This T cell receptor (beta chain) was profiled in a study of CD8+CD57+ T cells in acquired aplastic anemia. Genomic DNA served as template for TCR beta VDJ and CDR3 profiling. TCRdb re-derived calls from the reads in MiXCR, one entry per CDR3 protein. The sample contains 150,000 to 200,000 distinct CDR3 sequences, 47% of which appear only once. CD8+CD57+ cell expansion, shown by flow cytometry, had occurred in the patients selected for sequencing. Looked up from germline, CDR1 is SEHNR and CDR2 is FQNEAQ (reference sequence). CDR3 length equals 13 residues. V shed 7 bases and J shed 3 bases, with 11 bases lying between them.

The TCR originated in a human donor with aplastic anemia. The sequenced sample consisted of sorted CD4+, CD8+, or CD8+CD57+ T cells (not recorded which) from PBMCs. The chain joins TRBV7-9 to TRBJ2-3; D unresolved. This CDR3 reads CASTTLATDTQYF. The CDR3 DNA reads TGTGCCAGCACCACTCTGGCGACAGATACGCAGTATTTT.